Listed below are T cell receptor beta chains from one sample, sequenced in a study of CD8 T cells in Susac syndrome. TCRdb reprocessed the immunoSEQ multiplex PCR reads via MiXCR and lists one record per CDR3 protein. The sample shows some 190,000 distinct CDR3 sequences, 94% of them seen only once. Material: CD4+ T cells from PBMCs. These receptors all come from a human donor with Susac syndrome. Both conserved end residues are part of each CDR3. The order of the fields is J gene, clone size, V gene, D gene, CDR3 DNA, CDR3 protein. A D gene is named only where the DNA matches it firmly. Clone size is given for some rows only: seen once, a few or many times, or a class if the clone is expanded.

J gene: TRBJ2-5
clone size: .
V gene: TRBV28
D gene: .
CDR3 DNA: TGTGCCAGCAGGCCGGACGGACGAACCCAGTACTTC
CDR3 protein: CASRPDGRTQYF

J gene: TRBJ1-6
clone size: .
V gene: TRBV20-1
D gene: TRBD1
CDR3 DNA: TGCAGTGCTAGAAACCGGGACAGCGGAAATTCACCCCTCCACTTT
CDR3 protein: CSARNRDSGNSPLHF

J gene: TRBJ2-3
clone size: once
V gene: TRBV20-1
D gene: TRBD2
CDR3 DNA: TGCAGTGCTAGCAGGTTGCAGGGCGGGGGGGCCGTAGATACGCAGTATTTT
CDR3 protein: CSASRLQGGGAVDTQYF

J gene: TRBJ2-7
clone size: once
V gene: TRBV7-2
D gene: TRBD1
CDR3 DNA: TGTGCCAGCAGCTTAGTCGGGACAGGGGCGCCTCGCGAGCAGTACTTC
CDR3 protein: CASSLVGTGAPREQYF

J gene: TRBJ1-2
clone size: .
V gene: TRBV20-1
D gene: .
CDR3 DNA: TGCAGTGCTAGAAGGGAGACTAACTATGGCTACACCTTC
CDR3 protein: CSARRETNYGYTF

J gene: TRBJ1-6
clone size: .
V gene: TRBV14
D gene: .
CDR3 DNA: TGTGCCAGCAGCCAAGAGTTCGGGGTAATGAATTCACCCCTCCACTTT
CDR3 protein: CASSQEFGVMNSPLHF

J gene: TRBJ2-3
clone size: .
V gene: TRBV10-3
D gene: .
CDR3 DNA: TGTGCCATCAGTGAGTCGGCAGGGGTGCGGGATACGCAGTATTTT
CDR3 protein: CAISESAGVRDTQYF

J gene: TRBJ1-6
clone size: .
V gene: TRBV20-1
D gene: .
CDR3 DNA: TGCAGTGCTAGAGATACTCTCAACTCACCCCTCCACTTT
CDR3 protein: CSARDTLNSPLHF

J gene: TRBJ2-7
clone size: .
V gene: TRBV20-1
D gene: .
CDR3 DNA: TGCAGTGCCAGTGGAGGGGCCAGAAGCTCCTACGAGCAGTACTTC
CDR3 protein: CSASGGARSSYEQYF

J gene: TRBJ1-1
clone size: .
V gene: TRBV18
D gene: .
CDR3 DNA: TGTGCCAGCTCACCTCAAGCGGACAGTGAAGCTTTCTTT
CDR3 protein: CASSPQADSEAFF

J gene: TRBJ1-2
clone size: .
V gene: TRBV7-2
D gene: .
CDR3 DNA: TGTGCCAGCAGCTTAGGAGGGGCGTACGGGGATGGCTACACCTTC
CDR3 protein: CASSLGGAYGDGYTF

J gene: TRBJ2-7
clone size: .
V gene: TRBV20-1
D gene: TRBD1
CDR3 DNA: TGCAGTGCTGTCCGGGACAGGGTGAACGAGCAGTACTTC
CDR3 protein: CSAVRDRVNEQYF

J gene: TRBJ1-4
clone size: .
V gene: TRBV29-1
D gene: .
CDR3 DNA: TGCAGCGTGGCCCGCGGGGCAACTAATGAAAAACTGTTTTTT
CDR3 protein: CSVARGATNEKLFF

J gene: TRBJ1-5
clone size: .
V gene: TRBV20-1
D gene: .
CDR3 DNA: TGCAGTGCTAGTCTATTGATCGTCGGGGCTAGCAATCAGCCCCAGCATTTT
CDR3 protein: CSASLLIVGASNQPQHF

J gene: TRBJ2-3
clone size: .
V gene: TRBV24-1
D gene: .
CDR3 DNA: TGTGCCACCAGTGACTCCGTGGGGGCAGATACGCAGTATTTT
CDR3 protein: CATSDSVGADTQYF

J gene: TRBJ2-2
clone size: .
V gene: TRBV7-2
D gene: .
CDR3 DNA: TGTGCCAGCAGCTTAAGTGGGGGAGGGAACACCGGGGAGCTGTTTTTT
CDR3 protein: CASSLSGGGNTGELFF

J gene: TRBJ2-7
clone size: once
V gene: TRBV11-3
D gene: .
CDR3 DNA: TGTGCCAGCAGCTTAGATCCAGTCAGGGGCATTGAGCAGTACTTC
CDR3 protein: CASSLDPVRGIEQYF

J gene: TRBJ2-3
clone size: .
V gene: TRBV7-9
D gene: .
CDR3 DNA: TGTGCCAGCAGCTTAGATCGGATGGAATTGGATACGCAGTATTTT
CDR3 protein: CASSLDRMELDTQYF

J gene: TRBJ1-2
clone size: .
V gene: TRBV30
D gene: TRBD1
CDR3 DNA: TGTGCCTGGATTTTGAACAGGGGCGGCTATGGCTACACCTTC
CDR3 protein: CAWILNRGGYGYTF

J gene: TRBJ1-4
clone size: .
V gene: TRBV27
D gene: TRBD1
CDR3 DNA: TGTGCCAGCAAAAACAGGGGAACTAATGAAAAACTGTTTTTT
CDR3 protein: CASKNRGTNEKLFF

J gene: TRBJ2-1
clone size: .
V gene: TRBV15
D gene: .
CDR3 DNA: TGTGCCACCAGCAGAGGCAAGGCGATGACTTTTACCAATGAGCATTTCTTC
CDR3 protein: CATSRGKAMTFTNEHFF

J gene: TRBJ2-2
clone size: .
V gene: TRBV19
D gene: .
CDR3 DNA: TGTGCCAGTATCATTGGGGGGCCATCCACCGGGGAGCTGTTTTTT
CDR3 protein: CASIIGGPSTGELFF

J gene: TRBJ1-2
clone size: .
V gene: TRBV18
D gene: .
CDR3 DNA: TGTGCCAGCTCACCAGGGGTTTTGGACTATGGCTACACCTTC
CDR3 protein: CASSPGVLDYGYTF

J gene: TRBJ1-6
clone size: .
V gene: TRBV5-6
D gene: .
CDR3 DNA: TGTGCCAGCAGCCAAGTTACCAGCTCCTATAATTCACCCCTCCACTTT
CDR3 protein: CASSQVTSSYNSPLHF

J gene: TRBJ2-7
clone size: once
V gene: TRBV29-1
D gene: .
CDR3 DNA: TGCAGCGTTGAACAGGGCCACGAGCAGTACTTC
CDR3 protein: CSVEQGHEQYF

J gene: TRBJ2-7
clone size: .
V gene: TRBV20-1
D gene: TRBD1
CDR3 DNA: TGCAGTGCTAGAGAGTCGGGACAGGGGTTCAACGAGCAGTACTTC
CDR3 protein: CSARESGQGFNEQYF

J gene: TRBJ2-5
clone size: .
V gene: TRBV5-1
D gene: .
CDR3 DNA: TGCGCCAGCAGCTTGGAAGGGTCTTGGGAGACCCAGTACTTC
CDR3 protein: CASSLEGSWETQYF

J gene: TRBJ2-2
clone size: .
V gene: TRBV12-3/TRBV12-4
D gene: TRBD2
CDR3 DNA: TGTGCCACCCAGTCGCAGGGAGGGACCGGGGAGCTGTTTTTT
CDR3 protein: CATQSQGGTGELFF

J gene: TRBJ1-2
clone size: .
V gene: TRBV18
D gene: TRBD1
CDR3 DNA: TGTGCCAGCTCACCAGCGGACAGGGAAGGAAGCTACACCTTC
CDR3 protein: CASSPADREGSYTF

J gene: TRBJ1-3
clone size: .
V gene: TRBV20-1
D gene: .
CDR3 DNA: TGCAGTGCTAGAGATGGTGCGAGGGCCGGCGGAAACACCATATATTTT
CDR3 protein: CSARDGARAGGNTIYF

J gene: TRBJ2-4
clone size: .
V gene: TRBV20-1
D gene: .
CDR3 DNA: TGCAGTGCGGAAATGGGGTATTCAGACATTCAGTACTTC
CDR3 protein: CSAEMGYSDIQYF

J gene: TRBJ2-4
clone size: .
V gene: TRBV30
D gene: .
CDR3 DNA: TGTGCCTGGAGCGGACAGAAAAACATTCAGTACTTC
CDR3 protein: CAWSGQKNIQYF

J gene: TRBJ2-6
clone size: .
V gene: TRBV12-3/TRBV12-4
D gene: .
CDR3 DNA: TGTGCCAGCAGTTTAATAGGGCCTGGGGCCAACGTCCTGACTTTC
CDR3 protein: CASSLIGPGANVLTF

J gene: TRBJ2-5
clone size: .
V gene: TRBV28
D gene: .
CDR3 DNA: TGTGCCAGCAGTTTAGGCGGGGCAATCCAAGAGACCCAGTACTTC
CDR3 protein: CASSLGGAIQETQYF

J gene: TRBJ2-3
clone size: .
V gene: TRBV20-1
D gene: .
CDR3 DNA: TGCAGTGCTGGTACAGGGAGAACAGATACGCAGTATTTT
CDR3 protein: CSAGTGRTDTQYF

J gene: TRBJ1-2
clone size: .
V gene: TRBV30
D gene: .
CDR3 DNA: TGTGCCTGGAGGACCCAGGGCAACTATGGCTACACCTTC
CDR3 protein: CAWRTQGNYGYTF

J gene: TRBJ1-2
clone size: .
V gene: TRBV12-3/TRBV12-4
D gene: .
CDR3 DNA: TGTGCCAGCAGTTTAGGAGAAGGGACGGGCTACACCTTC
CDR3 protein: CASSLGEGTGYTF

J gene: TRBJ1-2
clone size: .
V gene: TRBV5-4
D gene: .
CDR3 DNA: TGTGCCAGCAGCTTGGATTCTTATGGCTACACCTTC
CDR3 protein: CASSLDSYGYTF

J gene: TRBJ2-5
clone size: .
V gene: TRBV12-3/TRBV12-4
D gene: .
CDR3 DNA: TGTGCCAGCAGTCCGTGGGAGGGGGGAGAGACCCAGTACTTC
CDR3 protein: CASSPWEGGETQYF

J gene: TRBJ2-4
clone size: .
V gene: TRBV3-1
D gene: .
CDR3 DNA: TGTGCCAGCAGCCAAGAACCCCCAGGGACGACCAAAAACATTCAGTACTTC
CDR3 protein: CASSQEPPGTTKNIQYF

J gene: TRBJ2-1
clone size: .
V gene: TRBV15
D gene: .
CDR3 DNA: TGTGCCACCAGCAGGGAGCCGGGGGAAGAGAATGAGCAGTTCTTC
CDR3 protein: CATSREPGEENEQFF

J gene: TRBJ2-5
clone size: .
V gene: TRBV5-1
D gene: TRBD2
CDR3 DNA: TGCGCCAGCAGCTTGTTATTAGCGGGGGGGCCGAGGGGCGAGACCCAGTACTTC
CDR3 protein: CASSLLLAGGPRGETQYF

J gene: TRBJ1-6
clone size: once
V gene: TRBV7-2
D gene: TRBD1
CDR3 DNA: TGTGCCAGCAGCACAGTAGGTGGGACAGGGAACTCACCCCTCCACTTT
CDR3 protein: CASSTVGGTGNSPLHF

J gene: TRBJ2-7
clone size: .
V gene: TRBV5-1
D gene: TRBD2
CDR3 DNA: TGCGCCAGCAGTTTCGTCGCCCTGAGCGGGGGGAGGCTCTACGAGCAGTACTTC
CDR3 protein: CASSFVALSGGRLYEQYF

J gene: TRBJ1-1
clone size: .
V gene: TRBV12-3/TRBV12-4
D gene: .
CDR3 DNA: TGTGCCAGCAGCCTCGAAGCGAGCACTGAAGCTTTCTTT
CDR3 protein: CASSLEASTEAFF

J gene: TRBJ1-2
clone size: once
V gene: TRBV20-1
D gene: .
CDR3 DNA: TGCAGTGCTCGACGGGGATGGGAAAGGAGGATCTATGGCTACACCTTC
CDR3 protein: CSARRGWERRIYGYTF

J gene: TRBJ1-5
clone size: .
V gene: TRBV6-2/TRBV6-3
D gene: .
CDR3 DNA: TGTGCCAGCAGAAACGACGTGGGCAATCAGCCCCAGCATTTT
CDR3 protein: CASRNDVGNQPQHF

J gene: TRBJ1-1
clone size: .
V gene: TRBV12-3/TRBV12-4
D gene: .
CDR3 DNA: TGTGCCAGCAGTTTTTGGGGTGAGGGGATGGTTGAAGCTTTCTTT
CDR3 protein: CASSFWGEGMVEAFF

J gene: TRBJ2-3
clone size: .
V gene: TRBV29-1
D gene: .
CDR3 DNA: TGCAGCGTTGATTTTAGCACAGATACGCAGTATTTT
CDR3 protein: CSVDFSTDTQYF

J gene: TRBJ1-1
clone size: .
V gene: TRBV29-1
D gene: .
CDR3 DNA: TGCAGCGTTGACCCCAGGGAAAAAGCTGAAGCTTTCTTT
CDR3 protein: CSVDPREKAEAFF

J gene: TRBJ1-6
clone size: once
V gene: TRBV4-3
D gene: .
CDR3 DNA: TGCGCCAGCAGCCAAGGCGGTCGTGGGGGAGATTCACCCCTCCACTTT
CDR3 protein: CASSQGGRGGDSPLHF

J gene: TRBJ2-2
clone size: once
V gene: TRBV6-5
D gene: TRBD1
CDR3 DNA: TGTGCCAGCACAAGACAGGGGGCCGTTGTCGGGGAGCTGTTTTTT
CDR3 protein: CASTRQGAVVGELFF

J gene: TRBJ1-1
clone size: .
V gene: TRBV4-1
D gene: .
CDR3 DNA: TGCGCCAGCAGCCAAGAGGGCAGATCCAACACTGAAGCTTTCTTT
CDR3 protein: CASSQEGRSNTEAFF

J gene: TRBJ2-4
clone size: .
V gene: TRBV7-2
D gene: .
CDR3 DNA: TGTGCCAGCAGCTTAGCCCCGACCCCGGGGAACATTCAGTACTTC
CDR3 protein: CASSLAPTPGNIQYF

J gene: TRBJ1-1
clone size: .
V gene: TRBV18
D gene: .
CDR3 DNA: TGTGCCAGCTCCTGGGGGCGAGGGGCGGCTGCTTTCTTT
CDR3 protein: CASSWGRGAAAFF